This is a list of T cell receptor beta chains from one sample in a study of shared clonotypes between healthy human individuals. Sequenced by immunoSEQ multiplex PCR; TCRdb stores in-frame clones only, minus some. The data contain around 2.3 million clones, approximately 94% of them singletons. What was sequenced was naive CD4+ T cells sorted from blood. These receptors were taken from a young man in good health. Both conserved end residues are part of each CDR3. D genes are given only for firm matches. The listing skips clone size in some rows; elsewhere it reads once, few, many or a size class.

CDR3 protein	clone size	D gene	V gene
CASSLSYGVTDTQYF	NA	NA	TRBV14
CAISESRNEKLFF	NA	NA	TRBV10-3
CASSWTGSGVYEQYF	NA	TRBD1	TRBV28
CASTKVLSNEKLFF	NA	NA	TRBV28
CASSPDGYSGNTIYF	NA	NA	TRBV5-1
CASSLGGATKETQYF	NA	NA	TRBV5-6
CAWSVPAGGYTF	NA	NA	TRBV30
CASSLEQGEKLFF	once	NA	TRBV7-2
CASSLVGTAGYEQYF	NA	NA	TRBV7-2
CASTEGWGHQPQHF	NA	NA	TRBV6-1
CASSPMSNSQETQYF	few	NA	TRBV5-4
CASSLSASYGGPTEAFF	NA	NA	TRBV5-1
CASSSEENEQFF	NA	NA	TRBV6-5
CASSLAGGSATGELFF	NA	TRBD1	TRBV5-4
CATASGVPGNTIYF	NA	NA	TRBV10-2
CASSKRGQGNTEAFF	NA	NA	TRBV21-1
CASSREGNYEQYF	NA	TRBD2	TRBV27
CASSEAVISYNSPLHF	NA	NA	TRBV6-1
CASSDSAGTVLNEQFF	NA	NA	TRBV2
CASRNHVYEQYF	once	NA	TRBV10-2
CASSLAATSTDTQYF	NA	NA	TRBV5-1
CATLTGNNQPQHF	NA	NA	TRBV6-1
CASSPSRESPLHF	NA	NA	TRBV11-2
CASSSTGGPYEQYF	NA	TRBD1	TRBV6-6
CASSLYGYTF	NA	NA	TRBV6-1
CASSYAAGAFYEQYF	NA	NA	TRBV6-5
CASRATGITDTQYF	NA	NA	TRBV6-1